A single sample gave rise to the 26 T cell receptor beta chains below, sequenced in a study of T cell responses to AZD1222 COVID-19 vaccine listed by TCRdb under 2021. The time point label corresponds to: about 28 days (+/-7) after the second vaccine dose. Receptor libraries were prepared by the immunoSEQ multiplex PCR assay. TCRdb obtained this table from immuneACCESS and retained in-frame rearrangements with V and J assigned. These tables miss some clones; where compared with another copy, unresolved V genes account for less than half of the shortfall, and the remainder is unexplained. A total of fewer than 200,000 clones appear in this sample, 70% to 90% of them only once. Approximately 0.97% of the sample comes from the top ten. The sample here was peripheral blood, taken 28 days after the second AZD1222 dose. Every receptor here comes from an adult who received the AZD1222 COVID-19 vaccine.

This chain links TRBV10-2 with TRBJ1-6; D unresolved. Trimming pared 7 bases from V and 7 bases from J, leaving 8 bases between. The CDR3 runs 12 residues. Germline-derived CDR1 and CDR2 are WSHSY and SAAADI. For the CDR3, the DNA is TGCGCCAGCACTCTAGGGAATTCACCCCTCCACTTT. The encoded protein is CASTLGNSPLHF.

As to this clone: The sample has other DNA sequences that encode this CDR3 too. The chain joins TRBV25-1 to TRBJ1-2, with 7 bases identical to TRBD1. CDR1 MGHDK and CDR2 SYGVNS come from the germline V gene. V dropped 4 bases and J dropped 4; count of bases not matched to a gene: 3. This CDR3 has 13 residues. The chain's CDR3 is CASSAGTAYGYTF. The DNA for the CDR3 is TGTGCCAGCAGTGCCGGGACAGCCTATGGCTACACCTTC.

This chain connects TRBV14 to TRBJ1-4; no clear D. Germline V gene lookup returns CDR1 SGHDN and CDR2 FVKESK. The ends were cut back, 3 bases at V and 1 base at J, with 9 bases in the middle. The CDR3 has 15 residues. DNA of the CDR3: TGTGCCAGCAGCCAGAGCCTTCTAACTAATGAAAAACTGTTTTTT. It yields the protein CASSQSLLTNEKLFF.

The chain uses TRBV10-2 and TRBJ1-5; D gene unclear. V lost 4 bases, J lost 2 bases, and 12 bases lay in between. The CDR3 sequence is 15 residues long. From germline, CDR1 is WSHSY and CDR2 SAAADI. The CDR3 here is CASSAVYTRNQPQHF. CDR3 in DNA: TGCGCCAGCAGTGCGGTCTATACGCGCAATCAGCCCCAGCATTTT.

This clone was counted a single time. V gene TRBV5-1 combines with J gene TRBJ1-6; TRBD1 might be the D (5 bases). V was trimmed by 0 bases and J by 9 bases, leaving 13 bases between them. Germline loops: CDR1 SGHRS, CDR2 YFSETQ. The CDR3 length is 15 residues. This CDR3 reads CASSLAPDSSSPLHF. CDR3 DNA sequence: TGCGCCAGCAGCTTGGCGCCAGACAGCTCTTCACCCCTCCACTTT. Supplemented by reference TRBV5-1 and TRBJ1-6, the full variable domain reads KAGVTQTPRYLIKTRGQQVTLSCSPISGHRSVSWYQQTPGQGLQFLFEYFSETQRNKGNFPGRFSGRQFSNSRSEMNVSTLELGDSALYLCASSLAPDSSSPLHFGNGTRLTVT.

The rearrangement links TRBV19 to TRBJ2-7; D tentatively reads TRBD1 or TRBD2 (5 bases each). Germline CDR1 is LNHDA and CDR2 is SQIVND (reference sequence). This CDR3 has 15 amino acids. Trimming stripped 3 bases from V and 2 bases from J, with 14 bases between. The CDR3 loop is CASSIARDGTYEQYF. DNA of the CDR3: TGTGCCAGTAGTATTGCCCGGGACGGGACCTACGAGCAGTACTTC.

This clone was seen once. In DNA, the CDR3 is TGCGCCAGCAGCCAAGATTATGGGGGTGGGGGACCAGATACGCAGTATTTT. This translates into CASSQDYGGGGPDTQYF. The J gene is TRBJ2-3, the V gene TRBV4-1; D may correspond to TRBD1 or TRBD2 (5 bases each). The ends were cut back, 0 bases at V and 4 bases at J, with 17 bases in the middle. CDR3 length: 17 residues. The germline V gene encodes CDR1 MGHRA and CDR2 YSYEKL.

The rearrangement links TRBV7-8 to TRBJ1-1; 7 bases are shared with TRBD1. The junction had 6 bases not matched to a gene; V was cut back by 0 bases and J by 5 bases. The length of the CDR3 is 15 residues. Germline assignment: CDR1 SGHVS and CDR2 FQNEAQ. The CDR3 coding sequence is TGTGCCAGCAGCTTAGCGAGGGGGCTAGAGACTGAAGCTTTCTTT. Translating it yields CASSLARGLETEAFF.

The chain combines TRBV19 with TRBJ2-6, with D possibly matching TRBD1 (5 bases). V was pared by 1 base and J by 4 bases, with 14 bases between. Per the germline V gene, CDR1 is LNHDA and CDR2 is SQIVND (reference sequence). This CDR3 is 17 amino acids long. The CDR3 sequence: CASSIGMKGPGANVLTF. The CDR3 DNA sequence: TGTGCCAGTAGTATAGGTATGAAGGGGCCCGGGGCCAACGTCCTGACTTTC.

As to this clone: At one boundary the junction diverges from the germline segment, which might be a read error. The V gene is TRBV2, the J gene TRBJ2-3; D might be TRBD1 (5 bases). The CDR3 runs 12 residues. Germline assignment: CDR1 SNHLY and CDR2 FYNNEI. As DNA, the CDR3 is TGTGCCAGCAGGTTGGAGACAGATACGCAGTCTTTT. It is translated as CASRLETDTQSF.

The genes are TRBV10-3 and TRBJ2-3, with TRBD2 identical over 11 bases. J was trimmed by 2 bases and V by 4 bases; bases with no gene match: 5. The CDR3 runs 16 residues. Germline CDR1 ENHRY, CDR2 SYGVKD. The CDR3 region is CAISALAGGITDTQYF. CDR3 DNA: TGTGCCATCAGTGCGCTAGCGGGGGGCATCACAGATACGCAGTATTTT.

This chain connects TRBV9 to TRBJ1-2, with a weak D call TRBD1 (5 bases). This CDR3 is built from 14 residues. Trimming removed 0 bases at V and 2 bases at J, with 8 bases between. Germline-derived CDR1 and CDR2 are SGDLS and YYNGEE. In nucleotides, the CDR3 is TGTGCCAGCAGCGTAGGGGGCGGAAACTATGGCTACACCTTC. Its translation: CASSVGGGNYGYTF.

This clone was observed once. The V and J genes are TRBV6-1 and TRBJ2-3; TRBD1 matches at 9 bases. The germline CDR1 and CDR2 sequences are MNHNS and SASEGT. This CDR3 region has 18 residues. V gave up 1 base and J gave up 3 bases; unmatched junction bases: 11. CDR3 coding DNA: TGTGCCAGCAGTGAAGGAAGTTGGGGGACAGGGCCGACAGATACGCAGTATTTT. Its translation is CASSEGSWGTGPTDTQYF.

The rearrangement joins TRBV5-4 to TRBJ2-7; D not resolved. In germline, CDR1 is SGHNT, CDR2 YYREEE (reference sequence). The CDR3 runs 15 residues. V was pared by 4 bases and J by 0 bases, with 14 bases between. The DNA for the CDR3 is TGTGCCAGCAGCCTCGAGGTAGTTCCCTCCTACGAGCAGTACTTC. It yields the protein CASSLEVVPSYEQYF.

V and J are TRBV7-7 and TRBJ2-5; D is unresolved. Germline V gives CDR1 SSHAT, CDR2 FNYEAQ (reference sequence). This CDR3 is 15 amino acids long. The ends were cut back, 0 bases at V and 0 bases at J, with 8 bases in the middle. CDR3 DNA sequence: TGTGCCAGCAGCTTAGCCGGGCCCTACCAAGAGACCCAGTACTTC. Protein: CASSLAGPYQETQYF.

The V gene is TRBV29-1, the J gene TRBJ1-1, with 7 bases identical to TRBD1. The CDR3 runs 12 residues. V shed 3 bases, J shed 6 bases, and the junction held 4 bases outside the gene matches. CDR1 is SQVTM and CDR2 is ANQGSEA in the germline V gene. The CDR3 nucleotides are TGCAGCGTTGAGGAAGACAGGGCTGAAGCTTTCTTT. The encoded protein is CSVEEDRAEAFF.

The V and J genes are TRBV4-1 and TRBJ2-7; TRBD2 might be the D (5 bases). The germline V and J ends were trimmed by 5 bases and 11 bases, with 19 bases remaining between them. CDR1 and CDR2 from the germline V gene are MGHRA and YSYEKL. This CDR3 region has 13 residues. The CDR3 DNA reads as TGCGCCAGCAGCTCATCAACGCGGGCAGTGAAGTACTTC. Its protein is CASSSSTRAVKYF.

The chain carries TRBV11-3 and TRBJ2-5; D is possibly TRBD1 or TRBD2 (5 bases each). Trimming shortened V by 4 bases and J by 3 bases, and 9 bases separated the two germline ends. Per the germline V gene, CDR1 is SGHNT and CDR2 is YENEEA. CDR3 length: 13 amino acids. The CDR3 region has the DNA TGTGCCAGCAGCTCGGGGCTTGAAGAGACCCAGTACTTC. Amino acids: CASSSGLEETQYF.

V and J are TRBV7-9 and TRBJ1-1; 7 bases are a match to TRBD1. From germline, CDR1 is SEHNR and CDR2 FQNEAQ (reference sequence). The CDR3 contains 13 residues. Trimming cost V 3 bases and J 5 bases; bases outside gene matches: 3. The CDR3 spells CASSLQGDTEAFF. As DNA, the CDR3 is TGTGCCAGCAGCTTGCAGGGGGATACTGAAGCTTTCTTT.

This chain links TRBV19 with TRBJ1-1, with D tentatively TRBD1 (5 bases). V gave up 3 bases and J gave up 4 bases, with 12 bases separating them. This CDR3 comprises 14 residues. The V gene's germline CDR1 is LNHDA and CDR2 SQIVND (reference sequence). The CDR3: CASSISRGFTEAFF. CDR3 nucleotide sequence: TGTGCCAGTAGTATCTCCCGGGGGTTCACTGAAGCTTTCTTT.

This clone has only one observation. In DNA form, the CDR3 reads TGTGCCAGCAGCCAAGGGGGGGCGGATACCTACGAGCAGTACTTC. Protein: CASSQGGADTYEQYF. This sequence joins TRBV4-2 and TRBJ2-7; tentatively, D is TRBD1 or TRBD2 (6 bases each). Germline V gene data show CDR1 as LGHNA and CDR2 as YNFKEQ. With 1 base removed from V and 2 bases from J, the gap between germline ends came to 12 bases. The CDR3 is 15 amino acids.

A few counts support this clone. CDR3 coding DNA: TGTGCCAGCTCACCAACCCTTCCACTAGCGGGGGAAACCTACGAGCAGTACTTC. It yields the protein CASSPTLPLAGETYEQYF. The gene calls are TRBV18 and TRBJ2-7; 11 bases agree with TRBD2. CDR3 size: 18 residues. Germline V CDR1 and CDR2: KGHSH, LQKENI. Trimming removed 2 bases from V and 2 bases from J; junction bases left unmatched: 11.

The chain recombines TRBV3-1 (or the pseudogene TRBV3-2) with TRBJ2-7, with no clear D. Per the germline V gene, CDR1 is LGHDT and CDR2 is YNNKEL (reference sequence). Trimming removed 6 bases at V and 9 bases at J, with 18 bases between. This CDR3 is built from 13 residues. DNA of the CDR3: TGTGCCAGCAGTCCCTGGTTAGGGAAAGCGCAGTACTTC. Its protein is CASSPWLGKAQYF.

This sequence joins TRBV27 and TRBJ2-3, with D uncertain. With 4 bases removed from V and 0 bases from J, the gap between germline ends came to 11 bases. CDR3 size: 15 residues. Germline lookup yields CDR1 MNHEY and CDR2 SMNVEV (reference sequence). CDR3 residues: CASSSAVPSTDTQYF. The CDR3, as DNA: TGTGCCAGCAGTTCGGCGGTTCCTAGCACAGATACGCAGTATTTT.

The chain employs TRBV15 and TRBJ2-5; possibly TRBD1 or TRBD2 for D (5 bases each). Per the germline V gene, CDR1 is LNHNV and CDR2 is YYDKDF (reference sequence). This CDR3 has 14 residues. V gave up 7 bases and J gave up 5 bases, with 17 bases separating them. CDR3 nucleotide sequence: TGTGCCACCACAGGGACGCAGGGACGCGAGACCCAGTACTTC. Protein product: CATTGTQGRETQYF.

The table lists this clone with a few counts. The V gene is TRBV7-2, the J gene TRBJ2-7; 12 nucleotides match TRBD2. This CDR3 region has 15 residues. The V and J ends lost 4 bases and 0 bases, in that order; junction bases with no gene match: 1. In germline, CDR1 is SGHTA, CDR2 FQGNSA. CDR3 region: CASSSTSGGSYEQYF. In DNA form, the CDR3 reads TGTGCCAGCAGCTCGACTAGCGGGGGCTCCTACGAGCAGTACTTC.